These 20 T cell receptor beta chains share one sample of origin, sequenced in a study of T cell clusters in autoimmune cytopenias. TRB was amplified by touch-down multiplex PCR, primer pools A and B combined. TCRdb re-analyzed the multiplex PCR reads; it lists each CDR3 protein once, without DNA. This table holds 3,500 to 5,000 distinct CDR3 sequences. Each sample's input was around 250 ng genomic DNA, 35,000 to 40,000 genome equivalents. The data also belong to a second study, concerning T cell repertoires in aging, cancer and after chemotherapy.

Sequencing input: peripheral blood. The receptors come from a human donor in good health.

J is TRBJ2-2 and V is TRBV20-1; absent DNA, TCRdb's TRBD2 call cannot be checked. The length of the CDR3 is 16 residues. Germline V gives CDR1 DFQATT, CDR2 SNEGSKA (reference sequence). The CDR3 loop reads CSARDWTSGGGGELFF.

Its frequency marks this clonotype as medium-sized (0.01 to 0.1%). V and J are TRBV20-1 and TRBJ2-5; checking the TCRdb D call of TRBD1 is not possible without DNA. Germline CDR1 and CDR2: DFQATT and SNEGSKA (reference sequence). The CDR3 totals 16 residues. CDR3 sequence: CSARVYPSADSETQYF.

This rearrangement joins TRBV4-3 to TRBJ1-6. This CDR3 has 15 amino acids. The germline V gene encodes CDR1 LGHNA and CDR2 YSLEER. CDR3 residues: CASSLSSENNSPLHF.

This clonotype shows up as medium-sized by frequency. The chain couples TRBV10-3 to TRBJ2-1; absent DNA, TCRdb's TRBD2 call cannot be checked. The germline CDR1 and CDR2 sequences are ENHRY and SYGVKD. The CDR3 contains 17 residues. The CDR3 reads CAISEDPGLAGSDEQFF.

This chain's CDR3 is CASSPTSGRHGNEQFF. The chain links TRBV7-2 to TRBJ2-1; TCRdb outputs TRBD2, but without DNA this stays unchecked. CDR1 and CDR2 (germline): SGHTA, FQGNSA. This CDR3 is 16 amino acids long.

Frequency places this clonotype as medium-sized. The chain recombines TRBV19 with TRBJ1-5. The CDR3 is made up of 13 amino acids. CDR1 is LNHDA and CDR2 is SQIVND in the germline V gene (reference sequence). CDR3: CGSRQTSNQPQHF. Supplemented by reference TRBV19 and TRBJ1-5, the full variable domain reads DGGITQSPKYLFRKEGQNVTLSCEQNLNHDAMYWYRQDPGQGLRLIYYSQIVNDFQKGDIAEGYSVSREKKESFPLTVTSAQKNPTAFYLCGSRQTSNQPQHFGDGTRLSIL.

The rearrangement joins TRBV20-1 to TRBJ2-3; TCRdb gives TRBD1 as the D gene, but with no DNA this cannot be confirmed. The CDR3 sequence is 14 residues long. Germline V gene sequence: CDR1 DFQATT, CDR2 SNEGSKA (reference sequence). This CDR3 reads CSARAGFGTDTQYF.

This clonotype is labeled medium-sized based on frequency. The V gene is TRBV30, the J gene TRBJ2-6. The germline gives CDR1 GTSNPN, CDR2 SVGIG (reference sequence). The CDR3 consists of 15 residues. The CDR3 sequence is CAWSGIISGANVLTF.

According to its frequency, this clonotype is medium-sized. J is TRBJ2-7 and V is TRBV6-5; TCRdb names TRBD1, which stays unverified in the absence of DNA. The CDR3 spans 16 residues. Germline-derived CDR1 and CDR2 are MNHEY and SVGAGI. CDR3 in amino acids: CASTESPVLRGYEQYF.

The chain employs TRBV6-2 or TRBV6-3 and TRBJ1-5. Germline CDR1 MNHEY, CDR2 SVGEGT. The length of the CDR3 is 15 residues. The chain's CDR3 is CASSYEQYSNQPQHF.

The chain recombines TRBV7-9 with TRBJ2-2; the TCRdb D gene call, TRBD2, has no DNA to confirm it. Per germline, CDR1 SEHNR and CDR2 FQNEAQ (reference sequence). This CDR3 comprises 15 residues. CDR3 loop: CASSLGLAGAGELFF.

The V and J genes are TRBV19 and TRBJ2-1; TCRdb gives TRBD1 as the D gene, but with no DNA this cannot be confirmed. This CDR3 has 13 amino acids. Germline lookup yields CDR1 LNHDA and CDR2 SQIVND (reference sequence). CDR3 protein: CASRIQGAGEQFF.

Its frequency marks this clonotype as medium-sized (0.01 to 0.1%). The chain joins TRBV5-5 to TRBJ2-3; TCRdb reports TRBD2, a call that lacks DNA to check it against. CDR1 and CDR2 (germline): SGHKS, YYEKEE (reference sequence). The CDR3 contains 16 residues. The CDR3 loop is CASTLRERGPGDTQYF.

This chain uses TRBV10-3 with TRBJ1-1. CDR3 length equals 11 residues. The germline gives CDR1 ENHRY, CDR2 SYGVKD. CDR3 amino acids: CAISDGSKAFF.

The CDR3 sequence: CASSETGSLSPLHF. The chain uses TRBV10-2 and TRBJ1-6; no DNA is available, so the TRBD1 call from TCRdb remains unchecked. The CDR3 covers 14 residues. CDR1 is WSHSY and CDR2 is SAAADI in the germline V gene.

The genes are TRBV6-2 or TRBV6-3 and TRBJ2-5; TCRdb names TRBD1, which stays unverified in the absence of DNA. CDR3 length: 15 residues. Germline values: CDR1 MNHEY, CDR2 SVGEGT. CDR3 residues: CASSALQGKPETQYF.

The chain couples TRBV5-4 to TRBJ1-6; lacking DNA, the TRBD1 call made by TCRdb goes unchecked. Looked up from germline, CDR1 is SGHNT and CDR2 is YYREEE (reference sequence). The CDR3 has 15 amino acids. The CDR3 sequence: CASSLQDTGSSPLHF.

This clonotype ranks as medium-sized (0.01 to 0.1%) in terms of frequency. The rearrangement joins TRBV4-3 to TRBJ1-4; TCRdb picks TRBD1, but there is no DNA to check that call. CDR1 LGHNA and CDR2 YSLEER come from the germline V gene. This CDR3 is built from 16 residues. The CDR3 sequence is CASSQPRQGRNEKLFF.

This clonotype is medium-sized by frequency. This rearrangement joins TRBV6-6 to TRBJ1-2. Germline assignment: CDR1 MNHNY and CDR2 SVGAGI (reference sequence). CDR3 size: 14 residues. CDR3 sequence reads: CASSYSIDIDGYTF.

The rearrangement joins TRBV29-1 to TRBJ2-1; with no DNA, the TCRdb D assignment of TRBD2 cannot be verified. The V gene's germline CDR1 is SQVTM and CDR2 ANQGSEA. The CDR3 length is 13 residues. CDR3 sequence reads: CSVRAGGYNEQFF.